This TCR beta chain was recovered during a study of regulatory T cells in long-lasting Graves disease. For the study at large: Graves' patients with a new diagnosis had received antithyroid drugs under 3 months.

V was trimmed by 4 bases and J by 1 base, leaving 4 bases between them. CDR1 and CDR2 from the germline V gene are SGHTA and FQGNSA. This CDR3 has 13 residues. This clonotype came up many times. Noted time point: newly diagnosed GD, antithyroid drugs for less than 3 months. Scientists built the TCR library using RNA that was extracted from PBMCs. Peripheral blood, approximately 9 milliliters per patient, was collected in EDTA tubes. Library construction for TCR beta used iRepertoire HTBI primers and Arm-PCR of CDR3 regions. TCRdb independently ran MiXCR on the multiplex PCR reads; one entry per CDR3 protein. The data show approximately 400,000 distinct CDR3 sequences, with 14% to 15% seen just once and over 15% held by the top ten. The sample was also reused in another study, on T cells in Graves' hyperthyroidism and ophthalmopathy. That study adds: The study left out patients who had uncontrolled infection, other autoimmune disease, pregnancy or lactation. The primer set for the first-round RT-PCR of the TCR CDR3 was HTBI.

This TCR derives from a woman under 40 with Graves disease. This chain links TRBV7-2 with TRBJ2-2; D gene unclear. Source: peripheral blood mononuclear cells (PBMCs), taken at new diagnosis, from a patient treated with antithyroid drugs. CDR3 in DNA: TGTGCCAGCAGCTCGGTGAACACCGGGGAGCTGTTTTTT. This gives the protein CASSSVNTGELFF.